Here is one T cell receptor beta chain with its context. Its target is not known. This CDR3 is 14 amino acids long. The ends were cut back, 0 bases at V and 4 bases at J, with 7 bases in the middle. Germline loops: CDR1 KGHSH, CDR2 LQKENI. The entry originates in a study of cytomegalovirus exposure and HLA in healthy donors. Some clones are missing from TCRdb's copy, which holds only in-frame ones; the method was immunoSEQ multiplex PCR. Of approximately 220,000 clones in the sample, 75% to 95% are singletons; the top ten hold more than 0.85%. Study-wide results and limits: Subsequent analysis of the approximately 110 validation repertoires found a tendency for first-cohort TCR clusters to co-occur.

Material: PBMCs. The gene calls are TRBV18 and TRBJ2-1; D gene unclear. The sequence derives from a young woman in good health and CMV-seronegative. CDR3 nucleotides: TGTGCCAGCTCACCACCGCCCAGTTACAATGAGCAGTTCTTC. It codes for CASSPPPSYNEQFF.